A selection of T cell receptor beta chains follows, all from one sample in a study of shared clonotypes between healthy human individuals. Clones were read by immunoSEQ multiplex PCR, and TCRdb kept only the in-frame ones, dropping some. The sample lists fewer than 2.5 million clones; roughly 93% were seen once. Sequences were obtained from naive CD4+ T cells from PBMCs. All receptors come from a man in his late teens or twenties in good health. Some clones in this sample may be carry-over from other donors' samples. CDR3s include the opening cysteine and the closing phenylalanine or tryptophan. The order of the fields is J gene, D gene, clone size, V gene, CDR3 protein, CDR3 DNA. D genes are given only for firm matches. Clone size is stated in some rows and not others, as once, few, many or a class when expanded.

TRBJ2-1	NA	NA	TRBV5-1	CASSPVPLTGNEQFF	TGCGCCAGCAGCCCAGTTCCCCTAACGGGCAATGAGCAGTTCTTC
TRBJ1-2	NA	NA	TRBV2	CASSEATGIGYTF	TGTGCCAGCAGTGAAGCCACAGGAATCGGCTACACCTTC
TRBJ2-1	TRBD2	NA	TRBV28	CASSSSGIAVGEQFF	TGTGCCAGCAGTTCTAGCGGGATCGCTGTCGGTGAGCAGTTCTTC
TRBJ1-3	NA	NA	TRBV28	CASTRGAGAQRSGNTIYF	TGTGCCAGCACTCGAGGGGCCGGGGCACAACGCTCTGGAAACACCATATATTTT
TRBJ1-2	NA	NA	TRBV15	CAISSGNRANYGYTF	TGTGCCATATCTTCGGGGAATCGGGCTAACTATGGCTACACCTTC
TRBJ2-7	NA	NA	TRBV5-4	CASSLTGYYEQYF	TGTGCCAGCAGCCTAACAGGGTACTACGAGCAGTACTTC
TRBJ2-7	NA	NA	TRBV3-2	CASSPRKTF	TGTGCCAGCAGCCCCCGTAAAACCTTC
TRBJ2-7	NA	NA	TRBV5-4	CASSLVGRVSEQYF	TGTGCCAGCAGCTTGGTTGGTAGGGTGAGCGAGCAGTACTTC
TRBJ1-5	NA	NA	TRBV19	CASSTPPINQPQHF	TGTGCCAGTAGTACGCCACCCATTAATCAGCCCCAGCATTTT
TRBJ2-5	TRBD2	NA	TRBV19	CASSFGTRWETQYF	TGTGCCAGTAGTTTTGGGACTAGATGGGAGACCCAGTACTTC
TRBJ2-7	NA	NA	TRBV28	CASKRPLGATYEQYF	TGTGCCAGCAAGCGACCATTGGGGGCCACCTACGAGCAGTACTTC
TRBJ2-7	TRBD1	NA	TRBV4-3	CASSQVSGQGFYEQYF	TGCGCCAGCAGCCAAGTGTCCGGACAGGGTTTCTACGAGCAGTACTTC
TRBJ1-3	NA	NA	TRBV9	CASSGRLISGNTIYF	TGTGCCAGCAGCGGTAGACTGATCTCTGGAAACACCATATATTTT
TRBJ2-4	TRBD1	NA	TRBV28	CASSPLAGGAAKNIQYF	TGTGCCAGCAGTCCCCTAGCAGGGGGCGCGGCCAAAAACATTCAGTACTTC
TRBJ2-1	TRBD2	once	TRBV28	CASRSSRGTSGPNEQFF	TGTGCCAGCAGATCCTCTAGGGGGACTAGCGGACCAAATGAGCAGTTCTTC
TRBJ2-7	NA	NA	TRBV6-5	CASSYRGGLRREQYF	TGTGCCAGCTCCTACCGAGGAGGACTCCGCCGCGAGCAGTACTTC
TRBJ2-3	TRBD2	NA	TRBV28	CASSGGTSGSTDTQYF	TGTGCCAGCAGTGGAGGGACTAGCGGTAGCACAGATACGCAGTATTTT
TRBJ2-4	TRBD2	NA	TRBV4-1	CASSQDRGGRTAKNIQYF	TGCGCCAGCAGCCAAGATCGTGGCGGGAGGACAGCCAAAAACATTCAGTACTTC
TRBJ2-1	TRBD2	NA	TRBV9	CASSPARLAGSYNEQFF	TGTGCCAGCAGCCCGGCCCGACTAGCGGGATCCTACAATGAGCAGTTCTTC
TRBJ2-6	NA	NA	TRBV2	CASSPLALSGANVLTF	TGTGCCAGCAGTCCCCTGGCCCTCTCTGGGGCCAACGTCCTGACTTTC
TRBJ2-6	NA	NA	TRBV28	CASSSTFSGANVLTF	TGTGCCAGCAGTTCTACCTTCTCTGGGGCCAACGTCCTGACTTTC
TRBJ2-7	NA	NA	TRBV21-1	CASSKVTGTGFYEQYF	TGTGCCAGCAGCAAAGTGACCGGGACGGGATTCTACGAGCAGTACTTC
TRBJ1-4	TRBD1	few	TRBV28	CASRTTGREKLFF	TGTGCCAGCAGAACGACAGGGCGGGAAAAACTGTTTTTT
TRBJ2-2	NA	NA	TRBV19	CASNPLVGTGELFF	TGTGCCAGTAACCCCCTGGTGGGGACCGGGGAGCTGTTTTTT
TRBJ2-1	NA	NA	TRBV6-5	CASKSARVPGNEQFF	TGTGCCAGCAAGTCTGCCCGGGTTCCGGGGAATGAGCAGTTCTTC
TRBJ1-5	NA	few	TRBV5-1	CASSLEGYNQPQHF	TGCGCCAGCAGCTTGGAAGGGTACAATCAGCCCCAGCATTTT
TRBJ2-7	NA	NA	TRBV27	CASSFIGGRYEQYF	TGTGCCAGCAGTTTTATCGGGGGACGCTACGAGCAGTACTTC
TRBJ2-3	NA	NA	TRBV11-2	CASSGSGGRPVSDTQYF	TGTGCCAGCAGCGGTAGCGGTGGCAGGCCTGTCTCGGATACGCAGTATTTT
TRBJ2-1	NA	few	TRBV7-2	CASSLGVSTNEQFF	TGTGCCAGCAGCTTAGGGGTGAGCACCAATGAGCAGTTCTTC
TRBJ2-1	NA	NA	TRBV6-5	CASSAYNEQFF	TGTGCCAGCAGTGCCTACAATGAGCAGTTCTTC
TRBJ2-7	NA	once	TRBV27	CASSLFVGSPYEQYF	TGTGCCAGCAGTTTATTTGTAGGGTCCCCCTACGAGCAGTACTTC
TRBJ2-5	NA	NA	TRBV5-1	CASSFFRETQYF	TGCGCCAGCAGCTTCTTCAGGGAGACCCAGTACTTC
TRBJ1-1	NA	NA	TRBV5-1	CASSSTNTEAFF	TGCGCCAGCAGCTCGACGAATACTGAAGCTTTCTTT
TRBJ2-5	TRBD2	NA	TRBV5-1	CASIGLAGGGETQYF	TGCGCCAGCATCGGACTAGCGGGAGGTGGGGAGACCCAGTACTTC
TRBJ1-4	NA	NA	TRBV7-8	CASSLGRTRTGKLFF	TGTGCCAGCAGCTTAGGAAGGACGAGAACGGGAAAACTGTTTTTT
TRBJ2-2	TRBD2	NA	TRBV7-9	CASSFVGLADPTTGELFF	TGTGCCAGCAGCTTTGTGGGACTAGCGGATCCAACCACCGGGGAGCTGTTTTTT
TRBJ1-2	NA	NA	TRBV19	CASSMSGDYGYTF	TGTGCCAGTAGTATGTCGGGGGACTATGGCTACACCTTC
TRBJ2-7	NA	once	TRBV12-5	CASGTGQGPYEQYF	TGTGCTAGTGGCACTGGGCAGGGACCCTACGAGCAGTACTTC
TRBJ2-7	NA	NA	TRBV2	CASSGNWPDRRSSYEQYF	TGTGCCAGCAGTGGAAATTGGCCAGACCGACGAAGCTCCTACGAGCAGTACTTC
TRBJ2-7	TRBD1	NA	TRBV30	CAWREGDRGFEQYF	TGTGCCTGGAGGGAAGGGGACAGGGGGTTCGAGCAGTACTTC
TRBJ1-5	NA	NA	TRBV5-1	CASSPGPHTSNQPQHF	TGCGCCAGCAGCCCAGGACCGCACACTAGCAATCAGCCCCAGCATTTT
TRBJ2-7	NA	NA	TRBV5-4	CASSFRDIDEQYF	TGTGCCAGCAGCTTTCGGGACATAGACGAGCAGTACTTC
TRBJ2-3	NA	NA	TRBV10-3	CAISVALNQAQYF	TGTGCCATCAGTGTAGCCCTAAATCAGGCGCAGTATTTT
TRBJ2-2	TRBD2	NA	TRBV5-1	CASAAGLAGAGELFF	TGCGCCAGCGCGGCAGGACTAGCGGGAGCCGGGGAGCTGTTTTTT
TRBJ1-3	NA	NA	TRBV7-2	CASSVGLSGNTIYF	TGTGCCAGCAGCGTGGGTTTAAGTGGAAACACCATATATTTT
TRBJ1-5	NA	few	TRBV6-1	CASLNRGDRQPQHF	TGTGCCAGCCTTAATCGGGGGGACCGTCAGCCCCAGCATTTT
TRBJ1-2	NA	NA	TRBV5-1	CASSLGQPTAYGYTF	TGCGCCAGCAGCTTGGGACAGCCAACAGCCTATGGCTACACCTTC
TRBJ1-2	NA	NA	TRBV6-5	CASSLSGTYGGYTF	TGTGCCAGCAGCCTTTCCGGGACATACGGAGGCTACACCTTC
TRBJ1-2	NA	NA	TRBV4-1	CASSQDRQGGYTF	TGCGCCAGCAGCCAAGATCGGCAGGGTGGCTACACCTTC
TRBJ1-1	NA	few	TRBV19	CASSTGFQGPAFF	TGTGCCAGTAGTACCGGATTCCAGGGACCAGCTTTCTTT
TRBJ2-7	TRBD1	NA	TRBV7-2	CASSSTRGHEQYF	TGTGCCAGCAGCTCCACCAGGGGGCACGAGCAGTACTTC
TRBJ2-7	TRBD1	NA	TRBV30	CAWNRGRGSYEQYF	TGTGCCTGGAACAGGGGCAGGGGTTCCTACGAGCAGTACTTC
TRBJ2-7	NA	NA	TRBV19	CASSIGGRLTYEQYF	TGTGCCAGTAGTATAGGTGGGAGACTAACCTACGAGCAGTACTTC
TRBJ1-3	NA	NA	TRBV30	CAWSFAGAIHSGNTIYF	TGTGCCTGGAGTTTCGCCGGGGCGATTCACTCTGGAAACACCATATATTTT
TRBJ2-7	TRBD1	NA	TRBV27	CASSPGTGEYEQYF	TGTGCCAGCAGTCCCGGGACAGGGGAGTACGAGCAGTACTTC
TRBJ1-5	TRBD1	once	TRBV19	CASSSRTGITGNQPQHF	TGTGCCAGTAGTTCACGGACAGGGATCACTGGCAATCAGCCCCAGCATTTT
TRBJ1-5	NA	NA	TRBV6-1	CASRITSDQPQHF	TGTGCCAGCAGAATCACGAGCGATCAGCCCCAGCATTTT